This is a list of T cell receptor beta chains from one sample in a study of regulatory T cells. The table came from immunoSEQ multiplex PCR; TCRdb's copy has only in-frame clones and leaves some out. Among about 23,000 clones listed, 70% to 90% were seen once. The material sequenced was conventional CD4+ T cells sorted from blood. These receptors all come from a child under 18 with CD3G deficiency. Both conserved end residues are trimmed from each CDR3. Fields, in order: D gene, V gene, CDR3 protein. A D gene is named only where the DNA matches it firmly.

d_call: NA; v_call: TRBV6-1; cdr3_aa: ASSVGSRGEKLF
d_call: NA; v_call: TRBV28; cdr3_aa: ASSRGSVRNTEAF
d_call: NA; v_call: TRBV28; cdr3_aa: ASSPRRSGEAF
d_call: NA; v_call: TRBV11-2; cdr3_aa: ASSLGLGGENEQY
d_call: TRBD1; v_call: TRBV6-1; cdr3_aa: ASRGTGLSYEQY
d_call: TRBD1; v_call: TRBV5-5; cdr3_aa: ASSIGTERYEQY
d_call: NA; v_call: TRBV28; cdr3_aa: ASSLYGQPQH
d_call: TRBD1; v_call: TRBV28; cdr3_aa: ASSHAGTGGLEQY
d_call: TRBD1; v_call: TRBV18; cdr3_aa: ASSPGTGAREQY
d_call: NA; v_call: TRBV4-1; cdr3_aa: ASSQDRDTFYGYT
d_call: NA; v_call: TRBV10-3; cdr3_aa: AISESPGRGGGTEAF
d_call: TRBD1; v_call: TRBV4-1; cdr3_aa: ASSQGQGTLYEQY
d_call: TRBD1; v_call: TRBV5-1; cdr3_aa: ASSYDRVGEQY
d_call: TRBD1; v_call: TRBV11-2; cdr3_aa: ASSSQGTLAKNIQY
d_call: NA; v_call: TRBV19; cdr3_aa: DYLIDWASSYEQY
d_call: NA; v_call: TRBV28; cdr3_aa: ASSRGSGPYEQY
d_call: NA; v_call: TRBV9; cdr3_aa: ASSVGSFLTDTQY
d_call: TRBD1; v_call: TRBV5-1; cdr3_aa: ASSLGTGAYEQY
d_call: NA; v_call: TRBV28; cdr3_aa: ASSQTQFGYT
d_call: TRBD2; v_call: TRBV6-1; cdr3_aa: ASSVRLAGSYEQY
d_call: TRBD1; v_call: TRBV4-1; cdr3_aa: ASSQLPGQGYEQY
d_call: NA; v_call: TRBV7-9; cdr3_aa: ASSPSEGPQY
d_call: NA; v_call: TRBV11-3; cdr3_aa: ASSTRLLPDTQY
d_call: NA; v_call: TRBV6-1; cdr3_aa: ASRPTAYEQY
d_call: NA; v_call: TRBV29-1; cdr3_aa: SVRSSYNEQF
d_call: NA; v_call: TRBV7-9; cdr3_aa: ASSLGQRSLLRDNEQF
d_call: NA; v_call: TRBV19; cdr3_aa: ASSTAGIGGNEQF
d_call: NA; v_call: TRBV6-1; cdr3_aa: ASSEGGRSLF
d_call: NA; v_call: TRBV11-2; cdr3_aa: ASSKDRGLETQY
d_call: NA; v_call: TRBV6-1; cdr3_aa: ASSEARAGELF
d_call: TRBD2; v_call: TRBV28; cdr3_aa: ASSSGLAGGMREQY
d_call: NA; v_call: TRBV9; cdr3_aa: ASSVGPSTEAF
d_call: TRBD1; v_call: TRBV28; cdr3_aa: ASSPGTVPDTQY
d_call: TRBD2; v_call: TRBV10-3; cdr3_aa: ASGGTSSPDTQY
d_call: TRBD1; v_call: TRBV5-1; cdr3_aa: ASHRTGGREQY
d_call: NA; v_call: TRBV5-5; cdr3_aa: ASSLAKGSPYAGELF
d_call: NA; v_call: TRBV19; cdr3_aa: ASSIDGRTEAF
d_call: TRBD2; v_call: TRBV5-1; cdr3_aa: ASSPGLAGFDEQF
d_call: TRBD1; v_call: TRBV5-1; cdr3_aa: ASSSGTGDGGYT
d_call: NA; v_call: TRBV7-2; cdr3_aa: ASSPAGSATEAF
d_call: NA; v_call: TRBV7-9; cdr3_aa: ASSLDRTHEQY
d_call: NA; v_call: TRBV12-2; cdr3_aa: ASRLASGEAKDTQY
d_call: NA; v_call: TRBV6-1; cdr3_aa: ASRTDSNQPQH
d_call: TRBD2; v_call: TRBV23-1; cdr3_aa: ASSHKAGNTDTQY
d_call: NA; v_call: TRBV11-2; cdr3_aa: ASSLDRRKSYEQY
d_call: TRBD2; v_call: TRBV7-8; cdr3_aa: ASSLDLAGGYEQY
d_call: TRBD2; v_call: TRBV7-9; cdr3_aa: ASSLSGLAGGPDTQY
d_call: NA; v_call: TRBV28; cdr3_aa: ASSLTGLGSEQY